These 14 T cell receptor beta chains originate from one sample sequenced in a study of shared clonotypes between healthy human individuals. This table comes from immunoSEQ multiplex PCR, and its TCRdb copy is limited to in-frame clones, with some not included. The sample lists around 200,000 clones; around 63% were seen once. Sequenced material: memory CD4+ T cells sorted from blood. Regarding subset: CD45RA-negative fraction. Receptors were obtained from a man between 25 and 39 years old in good health.

V usage is TRBV7-2 and J usage is TRBJ2-1; 8 nucleotides line up with TRBD2. Germline V gene data show CDR1 as SGHTA and CDR2 as FQGNSA. This CDR3 has 15 amino acids. The junction had 3 bases not matched to a gene; V was cut back by 1 base and J by 4 bases. The CDR3, as DNA: TGTGCCAGCAGCTTAGTTCCTAGCGGGTACAATGAGCAGTTCTTC. It specifies CASSLVPSGYNEQFF.

This clone turned up a few times. The chain joins TRBV7-6 to TRBJ2-3; D is perhaps TRBD2 (6 bases). Germline V CDR1 and CDR2: SGHVS, FNYEAQ. V dropped 1 base and J dropped 2 bases, with 10 bases sitting between them. The CDR3 totals 15 residues. The CDR3: CASSLGERVTDTQYF. CDR3 bases: TGTGCCAGCAGCTTAGGGGAGCGGGTCACAGATACGCAGTATTTT.

This clone has a count of ten or more. The chain joins TRBV6-6 to TRBJ2-3, with a tentative D call TRBD1 (5 bases). The germline V gene encodes CDR1 MNHNY and CDR2 SVGAGI (reference sequence). Trimming stripped 8 bases from V and 11 bases from J, with 17 bases between. This CDR3 is 12 amino acids long. The CDR3 DNA follows: TGTGCCAGCGCGGTCTCAGGGCTGAGGCAGTATTTT. Protein: CASAVSGLRQYF.

This chain links TRBV6-1 with TRBJ1-1; D not certain. The CDR3 extends over 14 amino acids. The V end lost 4 bases, the J end lost 5 bases, and 14 bases lay between the germline ends. The germline V gene has CDR1 MNHNS and CDR2 SASEGT. In DNA, the CDR3 is TGTGCCAGCAGTGGCTTGGGAGGGCGGACTGAAGCTTTCTTT. Amino acid sequence: CASSGLGGRTEAFF.

This clone was recorded only once. The J gene is TRBJ1-3, the V gene TRBV6-1; no definite D call. Germline-derived CDR1 and CDR2 are MNHNS and SASEGT. The CDR3 is 17 amino acids. The germline V and J ends were trimmed by 2 bases and 3 bases, with 17 bases remaining between them. CDR3 sequence: CASSESAARARGNTIYF. The CDR3, as DNA: TGTGCCAGCAGTGAATCTGCAGCCCGGGCGCGTGGAAACACCATATATTTT.

The chain uses TRBV6-4 and TRBJ2-3; weak D call: TRBD2 (6 bases). The length of the CDR3 is 15 residues. Germline V lookup: CDR1 MRHNA, CDR2 SNTAGT. V lost 0 bases and J 0 bases, leaving 7 bases between the germline ends. CDR3 DNA sequence: TGTGCCAGCAGTGACTCGGGAGGTAGCACAGATACGCAGTATTTT. Translated: CASSDSGGSTDTQYF.

This clone came up many times. This chain links TRBV10-2 with TRBJ1-5; no reliable D call. This CDR3 contains 16 residues. Germline V gene data show CDR1 as WSHSY and CDR2 as SAAADI. V lost 0 bases and J lost 3, with 12 bases in between. This CDR3 is CASSESWAGNNQPQHF. The CDR3 nucleotides read TGCGCCAGCAGTGAGTCATGGGCCGGGAACAATCAGCCCCAGCATTTT.

The chain recombines TRBV5-6 with TRBJ2-6; perhaps TRBD1 as D (6 bases). V was shortened by 4 bases and J by 0 bases, with 14 bases between the two germline ends. Per germline, CDR1 SGHDT and CDR2 YYEEEE. The CDR3 has 17 residues. CDR3 coding DNA: TGTGCCAGCAGCCTACCGACAGGCCACTCTGGGGCCAACGTCCTGACTTTC. Translated, it gives CASSLPTGHSGANVLTF. Based on the CDR3 plus reference TRBV5-6 and TRBJ2-6, the full variable domain is DAGVTQSPTHLIKTRGQQVTLRCSPKSGHDTVSWYQQALGQGPQFIFQYYEEEERQRGNFPDRFSGHQFPNYSSELNVNALLLGDSALYLCASSLPTGHSGANVLTFGAGSRLTVL.

The chain uses TRBV5-1 and TRBJ1-1, with D maybe TRBD1 (5 bases). With 4 bases removed from V and 0 bases from J, the gap between germline ends came to 16 bases. The CDR3 contains 16 residues. Germline V gene sequence: CDR1 SGHRS, CDR2 YFSETQ. For the CDR3, the DNA is TGCGCCAGCAGCGGACCCAGGGTAGGAATGAACACTGAAGCTTTCTTT. Amino acid sequence: CASSGPRVGMNTEAFF.

The chain uses TRBV6-6 and TRBJ1-4, with 10 positions matching TRBD1. After removal of 11 bases from V and 7 bases from J, the junction contained 4 bases not matched to a gene. The CDR3 has 12 amino acids. Looked up from germline, CDR1 is MNHNY and CDR2 is SVGAGI (reference sequence). CDR3 amino acids: CAAGQGTEKLFF. The CDR3 DNA reads TGTGCCGCGGGACAGGGGACTGAAAAACTGTTTTTT.

The count of this clone is one. The chain links TRBV13 to TRBJ2-3; 10 bases fit TRBD2. Looked up from germline, CDR1 is PRHDT and CDR2 is FYEKMQ (reference sequence). After removal of 5 bases from V and 5 bases from J, the junction contained 7 bases not matched to a gene. The CDR3 length is 15 residues. CDR3 region: CASSIRLAGVDTQYF. CDR3 sequence (DNA): TGTGCCAGCAGCATACGTCTAGCGGGAGTAGATACGCAGTATTTT.

This clone was counted a single time. V gene TRBV18 combines with J gene TRBJ2-2; D unresolved. Germline V gives CDR1 KGHSH, CDR2 LQKENI. The CDR3 has 18 amino acids. V gave up 2 bases and J gave up 1 base, with 17 bases separating them. CDR3 nucleotide sequence: TGTGCCAGCTCACCATATTTGGGTAAAGCCAAGAACACCGGGGAGCTGTTTTTT. Its translation is CASSPYLGKAKNTGELFF.

To note about this clone: Other DNA sequences of this sample code for an identical CDR3. V and J are TRBV9 and TRBJ2-3; TRBD1 or TRBD2 may be the D gene (6 bases each). Between the trimmed V and J ends, which lost 4 bases and 6 bases, there was a span of 9 bases. CDR1 SGDLS and CDR2 YYNGEE come from the germline V gene. The CDR3 covers 12 residues. Written as DNA, the CDR3 is TGTGCCAGCAGCTTAGGGGGGGATACGCAGTATTTT. Protein product: CASSLGGDTQYF.

The V gene is TRBV11-1, the J gene TRBJ1-3; tentative D call: TRBD1 (6 bases). CDR1 is SGHAT and CDR2 is FQDESV in the germline V gene (reference sequence). The ends were cut back, 5 bases at V and 4 bases at J, with 9 bases in the middle. This CDR3 is built from 13 residues. The CDR3 here is CASSRDRGNTIYF. In DNA, the CDR3 is TGTGCCAGCAGCCGAGACAGGGGAAACACCATATATTTT.